Below, 27 T cell receptor beta chains from the same sample are listed, as sequenced in a study of T cell repertoires in cytomegalovirus infection. Their antigens are not known. MiXCR, run by TCRdb on the reads, gives a single entry per CDR3 protein. Of hundreds of thousands of distinct CDR3 sequences in the sample, roughly 43% were seen once. The input for sequencing was cultured PBMCs, taken from culture after CMV antigen stimulation. These receptors came from a human donor in good health (CMV status not recorded). Some clones in this sample may be carry-over from other donors' samples.

This clonotype was detected ten times or more. The CDR3 reads CASSFGGSGSSDTQYF. CDR3 bases: TGTGCCAGCAGCTTTGGCGGTAGCGGGAGTTCAGATACGCAGTATTTT. The J gene is TRBJ2-3, the V gene TRBV7-2, with 9 bases identical to TRBD2. CDR3 size: 16 residues. V dropped 3 bases and J dropped 4; count of bases not matched to a gene: 8. The germline V gene encodes CDR1 SGHTA and CDR2 FQGNSA.

The V and J genes are TRBV4-1 and TRBJ2-2, with TRBD2 as a possible D gene (6 bases). Germline values: CDR1 MGHRA, CDR2 YSYEKL. Trimming left V 4 bases short and J 3 bases short, with 15 bases between. CDR3 length: 16 amino acids. CDR3 region: CASSPTPLADTGELFF. In DNA form, the CDR3 reads TGCGCCAGCAGCCCGACTCCTTTAGCGGACACCGGGGAGCTGTTTTTT.

This clonotype was observed a few times. The rearrangement links TRBV7-2 to TRBJ2-5; 10 bases align to TRBD1. Germline CDR1 reads SGHTA; CDR2 reads FQGNSA. Germline trimming cut 3 bases from V and 3 bases from J; bases unmatched to any gene: 4. The CDR3 is made up of 15 amino acids. The CDR3 region is CASSFAGTGEETQYF. The CDR3 nucleotides read TGTGCCAGCAGCTTCGCAGGGACAGGGGAAGAGACCCAGTACTTC. The full variable domain, completed using reference TRBV7-2 and TRBJ2-5, is GAGVSQSPSNKVTEKGKDVELRCDPISGHTALYWYRQSLGQGLEFLIYFQGNSAPDKSGLPSDRFSAERTGGSVSTLTIQRTQQEDSAVYLCASSFAGTGEETQYFGPGTRLLVL.

The rearrangement uses TRBV28 and TRBJ2-3, with a possible D match to TRBD2 (5 bases). The V gene's germline CDR1 is MDHEN and CDR2 SYDVKM. The CDR3 loop spans 16 amino acids. The V gene lost 3 bases and the J gene lost 0 bases, with 13 bases spanning the gap. Here the CDR3 reads CASSFGPRTSTDTQYF. The CDR3 DNA reads as TGTGCCAGCAGTTTCGGCCCAAGGACTAGCACAGATACGCAGTATTTT.

V is TRBV6-1 and J is TRBJ1-1; 8 nucleotides agree with TRBD1. The CDR3 is 12 residues long. V gave up 11 bases and J gave up 4 bases; unmatched junction bases: 6. Germline V gives CDR1 MNHNS, CDR2 SASEGT. DNA for the CDR3: TGTGCCGGAGGGGGGACAGGCACTGAAGCTTTCTTT. Translating gives CAGGGTGTEAFF.

This clonotype occurred once. The rearrangement links TRBV19 to TRBJ1-1; 9 positions match TRBD1. This CDR3 is 15 amino acids long. CDR1 and CDR2 (germline): LNHDA, SQIVND (reference sequence). V was clipped by 4 bases and J by 4 bases; unmatched bases: 7. The CDR3 sequence is CASSRRTGAGTEAFF. DNA for the CDR3: TGTGCCAGTAGTAGACGGACAGGGGCGGGCACTGAAGCTTTCTTT.

The V call is TRBV7-8, the J call TRBJ2-7; D unclear. CDR1 and CDR2 from the germline V gene are SGHVS and FQNEAQ. This CDR3 contains 13 residues. V lost 5 bases, J lost 4 bases, and 12 bases lay in between. CDR3 nucleotide sequence: TGTGCCAGCAGCGGGTCCGATAGGTACGAGCAGTACTTC. This codes for CASSGSDRYEQYF.

The chain employs TRBV7-2 and TRBJ1-2, with D perhaps matching TRBD1 (5 bases). V was cut by 2 bases and J by 8 bases, with 21 bases left in between. Germline V gene lookup returns CDR1 SGHTA and CDR2 FQGNSA. This CDR3 comprises 16 residues. The CDR3 DNA sequence: TGTGCCAGCAGCTTAAGGTCGGGACGGGATTCTCGGGGCTACACCTTC. It translates to CASSLRSGRDSRGYTF.

This clonotype was recorded at least ten times. The CDR3 coding sequence is TGTGCCAGCGTCCAGGGGGCATCTCAGCCCCAGCATTTT. Encoded protein: CASVQGASQPQHF. The chain links TRBV6-1 to TRBJ1-5, with 8 bases fitting TRBD1. The CDR3 consists of 13 residues. J lost 6 bases, V lost 8 bases, and 6 bases had no gene match. Germline V gene data show CDR1 as MNHNS and CDR2 as SASEGT.

The rearrangement joins TRBV4-1 to TRBJ2-7; D might be TRBD1 (5 bases). Looked up from germline, CDR1 is MGHRA and CDR2 is YSYEKL. V was trimmed by 5 bases and J by 4 bases, leaving 12 bases between them. The CDR3 is 13 residues long. CDR3 in DNA: TGCGCCAGCAGCTGGGGCAGAGAATACGAGCAGTACTTC. This translates into CASSWGREYEQYF.

The rearrangement joins TRBV19 to TRBJ2-3, with 9 bases identical to TRBD2. Germline values: CDR1 LNHDA, CDR2 SQIVND (reference sequence). The length of the CDR3 is 15 residues. The junction had 6 bases not matched to a gene; V was cut back by 2 bases and J by 6 bases. The CDR3 protein is CASSIRGRAGDTQYF. Here the CDR3 DNA reads TGTGCCAGTAGTATACGCGGGAGGGCGGGGGATACGCAGTATTTT.

This chain connects TRBV7-2 to TRBJ2-1, with D unclear. The CDR3 is made up of 14 amino acids. V gave up 1 base and J gave up 7 bases, with 11 bases separating them. CDR1 and CDR2 (germline): SGHTA, FQGNSA. CDR3 residues: CASSLDGARNEQFF. CDR3 bases: TGTGCCAGCAGCTTAGATGGAGCTCGTAATGAGCAGTTCTTC.

This chain connects TRBV7-6 to TRBJ2-3, with D perhaps assigned TRBD1 or TRBD2 (5 bases each). V gave up 5 bases and J gave up 1 base, with 10 bases separating them. Germline V lookup: CDR1 SGHVS, CDR2 FNYEAQ. There are 14 residues in the CDR3. CDR3 sequence (DNA): TGTGCCAGCAGCAACGGGGCTGGCACAGATACGCAGTATTTT. This translates into CASSNGAGTDTQYF.

This clonotype was detected only a few times. J is TRBJ2-3 and V is TRBV12-3 or TRBV12-4, with 7 bases lining up with TRBD2. The CDR3 is 13 amino acids. V lost 5 bases and J lost 5; bases outside the gene matches: 4. In DNA form, the CDR3 reads TGTGCCAGCAGTCCGACGGGGGGAGATACGCAGTATTTT. Translating it yields CASSPTGGDTQYF.

The chain couples TRBV14 to TRBJ1-1; the D gene is possibly TRBD1 (6 bases). CDR3 size: 17 residues. V lost 4 bases and J lost 5, with 23 bases in between. CDR1 is SGHDN, CDR2 FVKESK, per germline. The CDR3 bases are TGTGCCAGCAGCCCGAAGGCGATGGACAGAAGGGGGACTGAAGCTTTCTTT. Translating gives CASSPKAMDRRGTEAFF.

Regarding this clonotype: Mismatch with germline at one junction end may stem from a read error. This chain joins TRBV5-4 and TRBJ1-2; D not resolved. The CDR3 length is 15 residues. Germline CDR1 SGHNT, CDR2 YYREEE (reference sequence). The CDR3 bases are TGTACCAGCAGCTTGGGTGGAGGTGGGAACTATGGCTACACCTTC. It yields the protein CTSSLGGGGNYGYTF.

The chain is built from TRBV2 and TRBJ1-2, with 10 bases matching TRBD1. Unmatched junction bases numbered 10, after V lost 4 bases and J lost 8 bases. The germline V gene encodes CDR1 SNHLY and CDR2 FYNNEI. This CDR3 region has 15 residues. As DNA, the CDR3 is TGTGCCAGCAGTGGCTACAGACAGGGGGCGCGAGGCTACACCTTC. Translated, it gives CASSGYRQGARGYTF.

The gene calls are TRBV28 and TRBJ2-7; 9 bases agree with TRBD2. J lost 2 bases, V lost 6 bases, and 8 bases had no gene match. The CDR3 totals 15 residues. Germline assignment: CDR1 MDHEN and CDR2 SYDVKM. The CDR3 DNA reads TGTGCCAGCAGATCAAGCGGGGGGAATCCCTACGAGCAGTACTTC. Translated: CASRSSGGNPYEQYF.

The table lists this clonotype with a few counts. The rearrangement joins TRBV12-3 or TRBV12-4 to TRBJ2-4, with TRBD2 matching 14 bases. V was pared by 5 bases and J by 10 bases, with 7 bases of the junction left unmatched. The CDR3 consists of 15 residues. The CDR3 nucleotides are TGTGCCAGCAGTCAAGGGACTAGCGGGAGAGGAATTCAGTACTTC. Protein sequence: CASSQGTSGRGIQYF.

This chain connects TRBV11-2 to TRBJ1-1, with D perhaps matching TRBD1 (6 bases). V gave up 5 bases and J gave up 5 bases, with 15 bases separating them. Germline assignment: CDR1 SGHAT and CDR2 FQNNGV. There are 14 residues in the CDR3. CDR3 in DNA: TGTGCCAGCAGCATACTACAGGGAAGGACTGAAGCTTTCTTT. It translates to CASSILQGRTEAFF.

The chain is built from TRBV20-1 and TRBJ2-3; a weak D match, TRBD1 (6 bases). Germline V gives CDR1 DFQATT, CDR2 SNEGSKA (reference sequence). The CDR3 is 18 amino acids. With 6 bases removed from V and 2 bases from J, the gap between germline ends came to 27 bases. This chain's CDR3 is CSAHGDKGELVSTDTQYF. The CDR3 region has the DNA TGCAGTGCCCACGGGGACAAAGGAGAGTTAGTCTCCACAGATACGCAGTATTTT.

The J gene is TRBJ1-5, the V gene TRBV7-2; D gene ambiguous. The CDR3 has 16 amino acids. CDR1 and CDR2 (germline): SGHTA, FQGNSA. V lost 0 bases and J lost 7, with 16 bases in between. CDR3 sequence reads: CASSLAGMAGGQPQHF. CDR3 DNA: TGTGCCAGCAGCTTAGCCGGCATGGCAGGTGGACAGCCCCAGCATTTT.

The chain joins TRBV2 to TRBJ2-7; D is undetermined. V dropped 10 bases and J dropped 7 bases, with 14 bases sitting between them. The length of the CDR3 is 11 residues. Germline-derived CDR1 and CDR2 are SNHLY and FYNNEI. The DNA of the CDR3 is TGTGCCACCCTTAGGGTTCGGGAGCAGTACTTC. Translation: CATLRVREQYF.

This clonotype was observed a few times. CDR3 region: CASSSLGFYGYTF. Written as DNA, the CDR3 is TGTGCCAGCAGTTCCCTAGGTTTTTATGGCTACACCTTC. V usage is TRBV12-3 or TRBV12-4 and J usage is TRBJ1-2; D is ambiguous. V lost 4 bases and J lost 5, with 11 bases in between. The CDR3 is 13 amino acids.

This sequence joins TRBV7-2 and TRBJ1-5, with 10 bases matching TRBD1. The CDR3 has 15 residues. The germline V gene has CDR1 SGHTA and CDR2 FQGNSA. The trim removed 4 bases at V and 5 bases at J, leaving 5 bases unmatched. CDR3: CASSSDRGGYQPQHF. The CDR3 nucleotides are TGTGCCAGCAGCTCGGACAGGGGGGGATATCAGCCCCAGCATTTT. The variable domain in full, completed from reference TRBV7-2 and TRBJ1-5, reads GAGVSQSPSNKVTEKGKDVELRCDPISGHTALYWYRQSLGQGLEFLIYFQGNSAPDKSGLPSDRFSAERTGGSVSTLTIQRTQQEDSAVYLCASSSDRGGYQPQHFGDGTRLSIL.

This clonotype was seen at least ten times. The V gene is TRBV7-2, the J gene TRBJ1-1, with D possibly being TRBD1 (5 bases). In germline, CDR1 is SGHTA, CDR2 FQGNSA. Trimming removed 3 bases from V and 0 bases from J, with 14 bases in between. The CDR3 spans 16 residues. CDR3 in amino acids: CASSLRGATMNTEAFF. The DNA for the CDR3 is TGTGCCAGCAGCTTGCGAGGGGCGACCATGAACACTGAAGCTTTCTTT.

The J gene is TRBJ2-2, the V gene TRBV9, with a possible D match to TRBD2 (6 bases). With 0 bases removed from V and 3 bases from J, the gap between germline ends came to 15 bases. This CDR3 has 17 amino acids. The germline CDR1 and CDR2 sequences are SGDLS and YYNGEE. CDR3 amino acids: CASSVVGGVGYTGELFF. The CDR3 region has the DNA TGTGCCAGCAGCGTAGTAGGCGGGGTAGGGTACACCGGGGAGCTGTTTTTT.